This is a list of T cell receptor beta chains from one sample in a study of shared clonotypes between healthy human individuals. Some clones are missing from TCRdb's copy, which holds only in-frame ones; the method was immunoSEQ multiplex PCR. The sample includes millions of clones, about 95% of them seen just once. The sequencing input was naive CD8+ T cells sorted from blood. These receptors all stem from a man aged 18 to 29 in good health. Both conserved end residues are part of each CDR3. D genes are given only for firm matches. The size entry is marked missing in some rows and otherwise reads once, few, many or a size class.

TRBJ2-7	NA	TRBV10-3	NA	TGTGCCATCGGCTTCGGACTCCCCTACGAGCAGTACTTC	CAIGFGLPYEQYF
TRBJ1-1	NA	TRBV27	NA	TGTGCCAGCAGTTTCGGCAGAGACACTGAAGCTTTCTTT	CASSFGRDTEAFF
TRBJ2-5	NA	TRBV28	NA	TGTGCCAGCAGCCGATCCGTTGGGTTGCAAGAGACCCAGTACTTC	CASSRSVGLQETQYF
TRBJ2-2	NA	TRBV7-9	NA	TGTGCCAGCAGCTCCTCCCCCCTGGCCAACACCGGGGAGCTGTTTTTT	CASSSSPLANTGELFF
TRBJ2-1	NA	TRBV6-4	NA	TGTGCCAGCAGTGTCGCAATATGGTTCGATGAGCAGTTCTTC	CASSVAIWFDEQFF
TRBJ2-7	TRBD1	TRBV5-6	once	TGTGCCAGCAGCGTTGGACAGGGGCACGAGCAGTACTTC	CASSVGQGHEQYF
TRBJ1-1	NA	TRBV2	NA	TGTGCCAGCAGTGGTCACAGGAACTCGCTTGAAGCTTTCTTT	CASSGHRNSLEAFF
TRBJ1-5	NA	TRBV4-3	NA	TGCGCCAGCAGCCAAGATCTCTGGAATCAGCCCCAGCATTTT	CASSQDLWNQPQHF
TRBJ2-7	NA	TRBV6-1	once	TGTGCCAGCAGTGAAGGGCGATCGTTCTTATACGAGCAGTACTTC	CASSEGRSFLYEQYF
TRBJ2-5	TRBD2	TRBV27	NA	TGTGCCAGCAAACCCGGACTAGTGCGGGAGACCCAGTACTTC	CASKPGLVRETQYF
TRBJ1-6	TRBD1	TRBV7-2	NA	TGTGCCAGCAGCTTTATTTCCGCCGGGACAGTGGATTCACCCCTCCACTTT	CASSFISAGTVDSPLHF
TRBJ1-3	NA	TRBV27	NA	TGTGCCAGCCGCCCAGTGCATCATGGAAACACCATATATTTT	CASRPVHHGNTIYF
TRBJ2-1	TRBD2	TRBV29-1	NA	TGCAGCGTAGCTAGCGGGGGGGCCAATGAGCAGTTCTTC	CSVASGGANEQFF
TRBJ1-6	NA	TRBV10-2	few	TGCGCCAGCAGTGAGTCGGGAAATTCACCCCTCCACTTT	CASSESGNSPLHF
TRBJ2-1	NA	TRBV27	NA	TGTGCCAGCAGCCCGAGTTTTGGCTCCTACAATGAGCAGTTCTTC	CASSPSFGSYNEQFF
TRBJ1-1	NA	TRBV4-1	NA	TGCGCCAGCAGCCTATACCAGGGGATGAACACTGAAGCTTTCTTT	CASSLYQGMNTEAFF
TRBJ2-7	NA	TRBV4-3	NA	TGCGCCAGCAGCCAAGATCACATAGGGGTGGGTAACGAGCAGTACTTC	CASSQDHIGVGNEQYF
TRBJ2-2	NA	TRBV4-1	once	TGCGCCAGCAGCCCACGGCACGGAAACGGGGAGCTGTTTTTT	CASSPRHGNGELFF
TRBJ2-7	TRBD2	TRBV30	NA	TGTGCCTGGAGCACTAGCGGCGGCTACGAGCAGTACTTC	CAWSTSGGYEQYF
TRBJ2-1	NA	TRBV6-5	NA	TGTGCCAGCCGGAGCTCGGGCAATGAGCAGTTCTTC	CASRSSGNEQFF
TRBJ2-1	TRBD2	TRBV13	NA	TGTGCCAGCAGGGGTAGCGGGAGAAATGAGCAGTTCTTC	CASRGSGRNEQFF
TRBJ1-5	TRBD1	TRBV5-6	NA	TGTGCCAGCACCAGGACAGGGGATATGCAGCCCCAGCATTTT	CASTRTGDMQPQHF
TRBJ2-3	TRBD2	TRBV9	NA	TGTGCCAGCAGCCCCCTGGCGAGCGGGACCCTAAGGGATACGCAGTATTTT	CASSPLASGTLRDTQYF
TRBJ2-7	NA	TRBV6-6	NA	TGTGCCAGCAGCTACATGGGGTCCTACGAGCAGTACTTC	CASSYMGSYEQYF
TRBJ1-4	TRBD1	TRBV4-1	NA	TGCGCCAGCAGCACCAACAGGGGCAGCGGTGAAAAACTGTTTTTT	CASSTNRGSGEKLFF
TRBJ1-6	TRBD1	TRBV28	few	TGTGCCAGCAGTCTTCCGGGACAGGGTGTTTCACCCCTCCACTTT	CASSLPGQGVSPLHF
TRBJ2-7	NA	TRBV5-6	NA	TGTGCCAGCAGCTTCGGGACGTACGATGCACGAGCCTACGAGCAGTACTTC	CASSFGTYDARAYEQYF
TRBJ1-1	NA	TRBV27	few	TGTGCCAGCTTCAGGCTCGGAACTGAAGCTTTCTTT	CASFRLGTEAFF
TRBJ1-1	NA	TRBV28	once	TGTGCCAGCAGTTTAAGAGGACAGAGAGAAGCTTTCTTT	CASSLRGQREAFF
TRBJ2-1	TRBD1	TRBV5-1	NA	TGCGCCAGCAGCTTGGGGACAGGTACCGGTGAGCAGTTCTTC	CASSLGTGTGEQFF
TRBJ2-2	NA	TRBV4-2	NA	TGTGCCAGCAGCCAAGGAGGAGGCGGGGAGCTGTTTTTT	CASSQGGGGELFF
TRBJ1-1	NA	TRBV5-1	NA	TGCGCCAGCAGGGGGGAGGAAGCTTTCTTT	CASRGEEAFF
TRBJ1-6	TRBD1	TRBV9	NA	TGTGCCAGCAGCGAAACAGGGGATGAATCACCCCTCCACTTT	CASSETGDESPLHF
TRBJ2-3	NA	TRBV7-9	once	TGTGCCAGCAGCCTTACGGGGGATACGCAGTATTTT	CASSLTGDTQYF
TRBJ2-5	NA	TRBV9	NA	TGTGCCAGCAGCACTCCGACCATGACAGGGAGGGACGAGACCCAGTACTTC	CASSTPTMTGRDETQYF
TRBJ2-7	TRBD2	TRBV4-1	once	TGCGCCAGCAGCCCTCCACTAGCGGGAGGTTACGAGCAGTACTTC	CASSPPLAGGYEQYF
TRBJ2-1	TRBD2	TRBV29-1	once	TGCAGCGTTGACCGGGGGGGCTGGGATGAGCAGTTCTTC	CSVDRGGWDEQFF
TRBJ1-5	NA	TRBV10-2	NA	TGCGCCAGCAGTGACGCCGGCAATCAGCCCCAGCATTTT	CASSDAGNQPQHF
TRBJ2-7	TRBD1	TRBV2	NA	TGTGCCAGCAGTGATCGGACAGGGGAGACGTTCGGTCACGAGCAGTACTTC	CASSDRTGETFGHEQYF
TRBJ2-7	NA	TRBV6-6	NA	TGTGCCAGCAGTTCCACAGGTTACGAGCAGTACTTC	CASSSTGYEQYF
TRBJ1-2	TRBD1	TRBV10-3	NA	TGTGCCATCAATGATGACACAGGGGGCTTCTATGGCTACACCTTC	CAINDDTGGFYGYTF
TRBJ2-5	TRBD1	TRBV6-1	once	TGTGCCAGCAGTGAAGCGCCGACAGGGGCCCAAGAGACCCAGTACTTC	CASSEAPTGAQETQYF